This T cell receptor beta chain was identified during a study of cytomegalovirus exposure and HLA in healthy donors. The CDR3 length is 14 residues. Germline V gene sequence: CDR1 SEHNR, CDR2 FQNEAQ (reference sequence). V lost 11 bases to trimming and J lost 0 bases, with 16 bases between them. The primer mix had 60 Vbeta and 13 Jbeta primers. Repertoires were generated with immunoSEQ multiplex PCR, while TCRdb's copy carries only in-frame clones and drops some. The table shows about 94,000 clones, with about three fifths occurring only once. Study outcomes and limitations: An apparent linkage of common viral pathogens to several of the most significant clusters emerged in a later analysis.

On this clone itself: Its specificity is unknown.

V is TRBV7-9 and J is TRBJ1-2, with D maybe TRBD1 (5 bases). The clonotype originates from a man aged 25-45 years in good health and CMV-seronegative. The sequencing input was PBMCs. CDR3 protein: CASSRGLANYGYTF. The CDR3 DNA follows: TGTGCCTCATCTAGGGGACTGGCTAACTATGGCTACACCTTC.